Shown below are 2 T cell receptor beta chains from a single sample sequenced in a study of cytomegalovirus exposure and HLA in healthy donors. Primers: 60 Vbeta forward and 13 Jbeta reverse. Assay: immunoSEQ multiplex PCR; the TCRdb copy retains only in-frame clones and omits some. The table lists roughly 170,000 clones, 80% of them singletons. The material sequenced was PBMCs. The receptors derive from a man younger than 40 in good health and CMV-seropositive.

This chain joins TRBV6-6 and TRBJ1-2; D unresolved. Germline CDR1 reads MNHNY; CDR2 reads SVGAGI (reference sequence). The V end was cut by 5 bases, the J end by 4 bases, with 11 bases between. The CDR3 runs 13 residues. CDR3 in amino acids: CASSVREVYGYTF. The CDR3 DNA reads TGTGCCAGCAGTGTACGGGAAGTCTATGGCTACACCTTC.

This clone has a handful of counts. The chain recombines TRBV15 with TRBJ2-1; 9 bases are shared with TRBD2. The J segment lost 7 bases and the V segment lost 2 bases, leaving 15 bases of the junction unmatched. The V gene's germline CDR1 is LNHNV and CDR2 YYDKDF (reference sequence). This CDR3 is built from 18 residues. CDR3 amino acids: CATSRLGTSLTIGNEQFF. The CDR3 DNA reads as TGTGCCACCAGCAGACTCGGGACTAGCCTCACCATTGGTAATGAGCAGTTCTTC.